Reported below is one TCR beta chain. The clone's antigen remains unknown. Qualities for individual bases were not recorded, and no much larger clone is one base off. The study excluded patients with uncontrolled infections, other autoimmune diseases, pregnancy or lactation. Diagnoses were based on clinical symptoms, serum thyroxine and TRAb, thyroid ultrasound and orbital computed tomography. Total RNA was extracted with Trizol reagent, and quality was checked on an Agilent 2100 Bioanalyzer. This sample was taken from a study of T cells in Graves' hyperthyroidism and ophthalmopathy (dated by TCRdb to between 2018 and 2021). As for the study more broadly: To identify TCR V-J signatures that set the groups apart, the researchers used a discovery cohort of about a hundred patients, made up of roughly 40 with Graves' ophthalmopathy and 57 with stable Graves' hyperthyroidism. Whether ophthalmopathy could be predicted prospectively was tested in an independent validation cohort made up of under 20 hyperthyroidism patients plus 17 patients who later progressed to ophthalmopathy. For training and testing, the 100 or so patients in the discovery cohort were randomly divided in a 7:3 ratio. In more than five Graves' hyperthyroidism patients, the study also compared T-cell repertoires from thyroid tissue with T-cell repertoires from blood. Following sampling, methimazole starting at 30 mg daily was given to hyperthyroidism patients, and high-dose intravenous methylprednisolone was given to ophthalmopathy patients. TCR Vbeta CDR3 sequencing of approximately 140 peripheral blood samples (over 40 ophthalmopathy, roughly 72 hyperthyroidism and roughly 17 progressor patients) is reported in the paper. On the study overall, not on this receptor specifically: Ophthalmopathy was separated from stable hyperthyroidism by a 13 V-J signature model, with around 90% sensitivity and roughly 84% specificity obtained in cross-validation and 80%/75% obtained in testing. Blood samples also contained most of the expanded thyroid clonotypes (frequency above 0.001), which suggests that blood repertoires may reflect thyroid immune responses. In validation, the model predicted progression to ophthalmopathy a median of approximately 6.3 months before onset, with over 55% sensitivity and about 72% specificity. Sample size was not statistically predetermined, and investigators were not blinded to group allocation.

Amplification of TCR beta CDR3 regions was carried out from RNA transcripts. The first round of RT-PCR for the TCR CDR3 was performed with the HTBI primer set and the Qiagen OneStep RT-PCR kit. Libraries were constructed in a second round of multiplex PCR, after which size selection and purification were performed. Libraries were sequenced paired-end with 100 bp reads on an Illumina HiSeq2000. In the paper's pipeline: SOAPnuke was used to process the raw data, with reads discarded if the reads contained adapters or uncalled bases, had a mean Phred below 15, or lacked an exact constant-primer or identifier match. COPE v1.2.5 was used to merge the high-quality paired reads, and each unique nucleotide sequence was defined as a clonotype. MiTCR v1.1 was used to align clonotypes to the IMGT TRBV, TRBD and TRBJ reference segments. The analysis included only V-J combinations with a frequency above 0.0001, which together covered about 99% of the repertoires. The TCS score was defined as F50 (clonal expansion) divided by E x V (chaos), with BLOSUM62-based TCRdist calculated between CDR3 peptides within each V-J. Welch's t-statistics and random forest reduced just over 500 V-J features to under 15, which were used in a naive Bayes classifier (R e1071). Thyroid-blood repertoire similarity was quantified with the Morisita-Horn index. Using fastp at Q25 and MiXCR, TCRdb reprocessed the public reads and kept productive beta chains. Every CDR3 protein is listed once, alongside the most common genes and DNA of its rows. The V and J calls follow TCRdb's processing rather than the paper's. Across this sample there are over 650,000 distinct CDR3 sequences, with roughly 45% seen only once. In total, the top ten clones hold less than 9% of the sample.

From cysteine to phenylalanine, the CDR3 is 17 amino acids long. Only the CDR3 DNA stays, 51 bases, in frame from base 1. V and J lose 4 bases and 5 bases, and a span of 20 bases separates them. As encoded in the germline V gene, CDR1 is MNHEY while CDR2 is SVGAGI. This clonotype was obtained from an adult man with Graves' disease, either hyperthyroidism or ophthalmopathy (not recorded which). The sequenced sample was peripheral blood or thyroid tissue (not recorded which). The chain is made from TRBV6-5 and TRBJ2-2; 5 matching bases give a weak D call of TRBD2. CDR3 sequence: CASSSNGLLRRTGELFF. The DNA reads TGTGCCAGCAGTTCCAATGGACTTCTTCGCCGGACCGGGGAGCTGTTTTTT.